The 18 T cell receptor beta chains below were found in one sample sequenced in a study of radiation and T cells in renal cell carcinoma. TCRdb's copy holds only in-frame clones and misses some; the assay was immunoSEQ multiplex PCR. The data show about 130,000 clones, more than 70% seen once. Time point specified: blood 2 weeks post-SBRT. Regarding treatment: 15 Gy SBRT to primary tumor, nephrectomy 4 weeks later. The sequencing used blood, collected from a patient whose treatment included radiotherapy and nephrectomy. The receptor set was obtained from a woman between 65 and 79 years old with renal cell carcinoma.

The genes are TRBV30 and TRBJ2-7; TRBD2 aligns across 8 bases. CDR1 and CDR2 (germline): GTSNPN, SVGIG (reference sequence). V lost 1 base and J lost 3; bases outside the gene matches: 5. CDR3 length: 14 amino acids. CDR3 sequence: CAWSAGTSYYEQYF. CDR3 in DNA: TGTGCCTGGAGTGCCGGGACTAGTTACTACGAGCAGTACTTC.

This clone was found once. The chain combines TRBV27 with TRBJ2-5; perhaps D is TRBD1 or TRBD2 (5 bases each). Trimming cost V 3 bases and J 7 bases, with 21 bases left between them. Germline V gives CDR1 MNHEY, CDR2 SMNVEV (reference sequence). The CDR3 has 16 residues. This chain's CDR3 is CASSLGRGPLDRTQYF. CDR3 in DNA: TGTGCCAGCAGTTTGGGACGGGGACCCCTAGACAGGACCCAGTACTTC.

The chain couples TRBV5-1 to TRBJ1-2; maybe TRBD1 (6 bases). Germline V gene sequence: CDR1 SGHRS, CDR2 YFSETQ. V dropped 4 bases and J dropped 5 bases, with 21 bases sitting between them. CDR3 size: 16 residues. The CDR3 is CASSPDRTAISYGYTF. In DNA, the CDR3 is TGCGCCAGCAGCCCAGACCGGACAGCCATCAGTTATGGCTACACCTTC.

The chain employs TRBV5-1 and TRBJ2-5; a weak D match, TRBD2 (5 bases). CDR3 length: 13 residues. CDR1 is SGHRS, CDR2 YFSETQ, per germline. Trimming removed 3 bases at V and 3 bases at J, with 9 bases between. CDR3 region: CASSYVGKETQYF. DNA for the CDR3: TGCGCCAGCAGCTATGTCGGGAAAGAGACCCAGTACTTC.

The chain uses TRBV15 and TRBJ2-1; 8 nucleotides line up with TRBD2. Germline-derived CDR1 and CDR2 are LNHNV and YYDKDF (reference sequence). The CDR3 runs to 15 residues. V lost 0 bases, J lost 7 bases, and 5 bases stayed unmatched. The chain's CDR3 is CATSREVAGLNEQFF. As DNA, the CDR3 is TGTGCCACCAGCAGAGAGGTAGCGGGGTTAAATGAGCAGTTCTTC.

The chain links TRBV6-6 to TRBJ1-2, with TRBD1 as a possible D gene (5 bases). The V and J ends lost 4 bases and 4 bases respectively, with 10 bases between them. Per germline, CDR1 MNHNY and CDR2 SVGAGI (reference sequence). This CDR3 comprises 13 residues. DNA for the CDR3: TGTGCCAGCAGTTTGGCAGGGACCTATGGCTACACCTTC. Translating gives CASSLAGTYGYTF.

The chain couples TRBV2 to TRBJ2-1; a possible D gene is TRBD1 (5 bases). CDR1 and CDR2 from the germline V gene are SNHLY and FYNNEI. This CDR3 comprises 15 residues. V was pared by 1 base and J by 3 bases, with 10 bases between. CDR3 protein: CASSEEGKGYNEQFF. CDR3 nucleotides: TGTGCCAGCAGTGAAGAGGGGAAGGGCTACAATGAGCAGTTCTTC.

The V and J genes are TRBV5-1 and TRBJ2-1; TRBD1 agrees at 9 bases. Germline V gene lookup returns CDR1 SGHRS and CDR2 YFSETQ. The CDR3 length is 13 residues. Trimming cost V 0 bases and J 9 bases; bases outside gene matches: 1. The CDR3 sequence is CASSLGDRAEQFF. The CDR3 DNA reads as TGCGCCAGCAGCTTGGGGGACAGGGCTGAGCAGTTCTTC.

This chain joins TRBV7-6 and TRBJ2-7, with D perhaps assigned TRBD1 or TRBD2 (7 bases each). Trimming stripped 2 bases from V and 5 bases from J, with 16 bases between. The CDR3 is 15 amino acids. The germline CDR1 and CDR2 sequences are SGHVS and FNYEAQ. CDR3 loop: CASSLKWQGGHEQYF. Here the CDR3 DNA reads TGTGCCAGCAGCTTAAAGTGGCAGGGGGGGCACGAGCAGTACTTC.

The chain combines TRBV6-1 with TRBJ1-3, with 7 nucleotides matching TRBD1. The germline V gene encodes CDR1 MNHNS and CDR2 SASEGT. V shed 1 base, J shed 0 bases, and the junction held 3 bases outside the gene matches. The CDR3 contains 16 residues. CDR3 in DNA: TGTGCCAGCAGTGAAGGCAGGGGGTTCTCTGGAAACACCATATATTTT. Its protein is CASSEGRGFSGNTIYF.

This rearrangement joins TRBV4-1 to TRBJ2-7; possibly TRBD1 or TRBD2 for D (5 bases each). Deletions cut 0 bases from V and 2 bases from J, with 14 bases between. The germline CDR1 and CDR2 sequences are MGHRA and YSYEKL. The CDR3 runs 16 residues. This CDR3 is CASSQDTGRIPYEQYF. In nucleotides, the CDR3 is TGCGCCAGCAGCCAAGATACGGGACGGATACCCTACGAGCAGTACTTC.

The gene calls are TRBV27 and TRBJ2-7; D tentatively fits TRBD1 or TRBD2 (5 bases each). The CDR3 has 13 residues. Germline V CDR1 and CDR2: MNHEY, SMNVEV (reference sequence). The V and J ends lost 10 bases and 2 bases respectively, with 15 bases between them. Written as DNA, the CDR3 is TGTGCCACCCCCGGGACCGCCACCTACGAGCAGTACTTC. Translated, it gives CATPGTATYEQYF.

The rearrangement links TRBV19 to TRBJ2-5; TRBD2 aligns across 8 bases. This CDR3 has 14 residues. Germline CDR1 LNHDA, CDR2 SQIVND (reference sequence). The V segment lost 5 bases and the J segment 5 bases; nucleotides outside the gene matches: 7. The chain's CDR3 is CASSVRGGDETQYF. The CDR3 bases are TGTGCCAGTAGTGTCCGGGGGGGAGATGAGACCCAGTACTTC.

The chain combines TRBV9 with TRBJ2-2, with D maybe TRBD2 (7 bases). This CDR3 is built from 18 residues. CDR1 and CDR2 from the germline V gene are SGDLS and YYNGEE. V dropped 4 bases and J dropped 0 bases, with 19 bases sitting between them. CDR3 coding DNA: TGTGCCAGCAGCCTCCGTTGGGGGGGGCCCGCGAACACCGGGGAGCTGTTTTTT. This codes for CASSLRWGGPANTGELFF.

V usage is TRBV4-3 and J usage is TRBJ1-2; D is undetermined. Germline lookup yields CDR1 LGHNA and CDR2 YSLEER. CDR3 length: 17 residues. Trimming took off 1 base at V and 8 bases at J, with 23 bases between the two ends. The CDR3 is CASSQVNKSPPPGGYTF. CDR3 nucleotides: TGCGCCAGCAGCCAAGTAAATAAGTCTCCCCCGCCGGGGGGCTACACCTTC.

This rearrangement joins TRBV6-5 to TRBJ2-7; no reliable D call. This CDR3 spans 16 amino acids. Germline V gives CDR1 MNHEY, CDR2 SVGAGI. Trimming took off 0 bases at V and 4 bases at J, with 16 bases between the two ends. CDR3 protein: CASSYSGHPIEYEQYF. DNA for the CDR3: TGTGCCAGCAGTTACTCAGGGCACCCCATCGAGTACGAGCAGTACTTC.

Only one count was recorded for this clone. The chain combines TRBV9 with TRBJ2-1; 10 nucleotides align to TRBD1. Losses at the gene ends were 3 bases for V and 3 bases for J; bases not matched to a gene: 6. CDR3 length equals 16 residues. Per germline, CDR1 SGDLS and CDR2 YYNGEE. CDR3 in amino acids: CASSGSGTGDYNEQFF. The CDR3 region has the DNA TGTGCCAGCAGCGGCTCCGGGACAGGGGACTACAATGAGCAGTTCTTC.

CDR3 region: CASSLAAAQPQHF. CDR3 nucleotide sequence: TGTGCCAGCAGCTTAGCCGCGGCGCAGCCCCAGCATTTT. The chain couples TRBV7-9 to TRBJ1-5; D uncertain. CDR1 SEHNR and CDR2 FQNEAQ come from the germline V gene (reference sequence). The CDR3 contains 13 residues. Between the trimmed V and J ends, which lost 0 bases and 7 bases, there was a span of 7 bases.